One sample yielded the 4 T cell receptor beta chains listed below, sequenced in a study of early T cells in non-severe SARS-CoV-2 infection. TCRdb re-called the 5' RACE reads with MiXCR, one entry per CDR3 protein. The sample comprises 60,000 to 75,000 distinct CDR3 sequences, roughly 11% of which are singletons, and 5% to 7% rests with the top ten. The sequences come from whole blood, collected at baseline. The receptors were gathered from an adult who was a healthcare worker with PCR-confirmed SARS-CoV-2 infection or an uninfected control (not recorded which).

In this sample, this clonotype turned up a few times. The chain combines TRBV10-3 with TRBJ1-5, with TRBD1 as a possible D gene (6 bases). Per germline, CDR1 ENHRY and CDR2 SYGVKD. The CDR3 has 15 residues. V lost 3 bases, J lost 5 bases, and 14 bases lay in between. CDR3 in amino acids: CAISDLGAMDQPQHF. The CDR3 region has the DNA TGTGCCATCAGTGACTTGGGGGCAATGGATCAGCCCCAGCATTTT.

This clonotype has only a few counts. The rearrangement uses TRBV24-1 and TRBJ2-5; D is unresolved. The CDR3 loop spans 13 amino acids. Looked up from germline, CDR1 is KGHDR and CDR2 is SFDVKD. Trimming shortened V by 8 bases and J by 1 base, and 10 bases separated the two germline ends. In nucleotides, the CDR3 is TGTGCCACCACTACAGAGTTCCAAGAGACCCAGTACTTC. Translated, it gives CATTTEFQETQYF.

This clonotype came up many times. This chain uses TRBV10-3 with TRBJ1-6; D not certain. The CDR3 has 14 amino acids. Germline V gene sequence: CDR1 ENHRY, CDR2 SYGVKD. The V gene lost 6 bases and the J gene lost 10 bases, with 16 bases spanning the gap. CDR3 amino acids: CAISGQEHNSPLHF. The CDR3, as DNA: TGTGCCATCAGCGGCCAGGAACACAACTCACCCCTCCACTTT.

This clonotype was seen a few times. J is TRBJ2-3 and V is TRBV7-2; 9 positions match TRBD1. The trim removed 2 bases at V and 7 bases at J, leaving 10 bases unmatched. The germline V gene encodes CDR1 SGHTA and CDR2 FQGNSA. This CDR3 contains 16 residues. Written as DNA, the CDR3 is TGTGCCAGCAGCTTAAGCCTCACAGGGGGCGGAAATACGCAGTATTTT. Encoded protein: CASSLSLTGGGNTQYF.